Each of the 5 T cell receptor beta chains below was sequenced from the same sample in a study of PD-L1 blockade in urothelial cancer. Sequencing used immunoSEQ multiplex PCR; TCRdb keeps in-frame clones, though not all of them. The sample records 45,000 to 55,000 clones, approximately 80% being singletons. Indicated time point: pretreatment peripheral blood. The source was PBMCs, collected around atezolizumab (anti-PD-L1) treatment. Receptors originate from a man between 45 and 60 years old with urothelial cancer.

The V and J genes are TRBV19 and TRBJ1-2; 7 positions agree with TRBD1. The V gene's germline CDR1 is LNHDA and CDR2 SQIVND (reference sequence). J was trimmed by 6 bases and V by 5 bases; bases with no gene match: 6. This CDR3 has 13 residues. The CDR3, as DNA: TGTGCCAGTAGTGTCACAGGGGCTCATGGCTACACCTTC. The encoded protein is CASSVTGAHGYTF.

This clone was detected only once. The chain is built from TRBV10-1 and TRBJ2-2, with TRBD2 matching 9 bases. Germline CDR1 WNHNN, CDR2 SYGVQD (reference sequence). The CDR3 totals 18 residues. V was clipped by 3 bases and J by 0 bases; unmatched bases: 8. CDR3 amino acids: CASSDSLAGYANTGELFF. CDR3 nucleotides: TGCGCCAGCAGTGATAGCCTAGCGGGGTACGCGAACACCGGGGAGCTGTTTTTT.

The gene calls are TRBV19 and TRBJ2-3, with 11 bases matching TRBD2. The V segment lost 3 bases and the J segment 4 bases; nucleotides outside the gene matches: 9. CDR1 is LNHDA, CDR2 SQIVND, per germline (reference sequence). The CDR3 is 17 amino acids. This chain's CDR3 is CASSIPALAGVSDTQYF. The CDR3 region has the DNA TGTGCCAGTAGTATTCCCGCACTAGCGGGAGTTTCAGATACGCAGTATTTT. The full variable domain, its missing parts supplied by reference TRBV19 and TRBJ2-3, is DGGITQSPKYLFRKEGQNVTLSCEQNLNHDAMYWYRQDPGQGLRLIYYSQIVNDFQKGDIAEGYSVSREKKESFPLTVTSAQKNPTAFYLCASSIPALAGVSDTQYFGPGTRLTVL.

This chain links TRBV7-2 with TRBJ1-1; the D gene is possibly TRBD1 (6 bases). Germline V gene sequence: CDR1 SGHTA, CDR2 FQGNSA. Deletions cut 1 base from V and 3 bases from J, with 9 bases between. The CDR3 is made up of 14 amino acids. The CDR3 here is CASSLEGGYTEAFF. CDR3 nucleotides: TGTGCCAGCAGCTTAGAGGGGGGGTACACTGAAGCTTTCTTT.

The chain employs TRBV4-1 and TRBJ1-5; no clear D gene. Per germline, CDR1 MGHRA and CDR2 YSYEKL. V lost 0 bases to trimming and J lost 1 base, with 16 bases between them. The CDR3 consists of 18 residues. The CDR3 region has the DNA TGCGCCAGCAGCCAAGATCTCTCGGCCGGGAACAGCAATCAGCCCCAGCATTTT. Protein sequence: CASSQDLSAGNSNQPQHF.